What follows are 10 T cell receptor beta chains derived from one specimen sequenced in a study of cytomegalovirus exposure and HLA in healthy donors. Primers: 60 Vbeta forward and 13 Jbeta reverse. The assay was immunoSEQ multiplex PCR, and TCRdb's table has in-frame clones only and misses some. The table records approximately 190,000 clones, over 70% of them present only once. Sequencing used PBMCs. The receptors derive from a man aged 50 to 60 in good health and CMV-seronegative.

The chain carries TRBV29-1 and TRBJ2-7; 10 nucleotides agree with TRBD1. J gave up 0 bases and V 6 bases, and 5 bases lay outside the gene matches. CDR1 SQVTM and CDR2 ANQGSEA come from the germline V gene. The CDR3 is 14 amino acids. This CDR3 is CSVGRDRGSYEQYF. CDR3 DNA: TGCAGCGTCGGAAGGGACAGGGGCTCCTACGAGCAGTACTTC.

This rearrangement joins TRBV5-1 to TRBJ2-3; 8 bases match TRBD2. The CDR3 extends over 16 amino acids. The V and J ends lost 10 bases and 0 bases, in that order; junction bases with no gene match: 13. CDR1 is SGHRS, CDR2 YFSETQ, per germline. CDR3 nucleotide sequence: TGCGCCCTAAAGCGGGGGAGCCGTACGAGCACAGATACGCAGTATTTT. It translates to CALKRGSRTSTDTQYF.

The rearrangement links TRBV5-5 to TRBJ2-3; D may be TRBD1 (6 bases). Per the germline V gene, CDR1 is SGHKS and CDR2 is YYEKEE (reference sequence). The ends were cut back, 4 bases at V and 4 bases at J, with 13 bases in the middle. CDR3 size: 14 residues. The DNA of the CDR3 is TGTGCCAGCAGCCCAGGGGTAGCATCAGATACGCAGTATTTT. It encodes CASSPGVASDTQYF.

This clone has just one count. The chain combines TRBV4-1 with TRBJ2-3; perhaps TRBD2 as D (6 bases). This CDR3 contains 16 residues. In germline, CDR1 is MGHRA, CDR2 YSYEKL. Trimming pared 0 bases from V and 8 bases from J, leaving 18 bases between. CDR3 residues: CASSQDRAGSIGTQYF. The CDR3 DNA sequence: TGCGCCAGCAGCCAAGATCGGGCGGGGTCGATCGGTACGCAGTATTTT.

The gene calls are TRBV25-1 and TRBJ2-7; possibly TRBD1 for D (5 bases). The CDR3 has 14 amino acids. With 8 bases removed from V and 2 bases from J, the gap between germline ends came to 16 bases. Germline CDR1 and CDR2: MGHDK and SYGVNS. The CDR3 sequence: CASSSGLQTYEQYF. The DNA of the CDR3 is TGTGCCAGCTCTTCAGGGCTCCAGACCTACGAGCAGTACTTC.

This chain links TRBV6-6 with TRBJ2-5, with TRBD2 matching 7 bases. The length of the CDR3 is 16 residues. CDR1 and CDR2 from the germline V gene are MNHNY and SVGAGI (reference sequence). Trimming cost V 0 bases and J 0 bases; bases outside gene matches: 4. CDR3 DNA sequence: TGTGCCAGCAGTTACTCCTTGCGGGGGTACCAAGAGACCCAGTACTTC. Translating it yields CASSYSLRGYQETQYF.

This chain connects TRBV7-6 to TRBJ2-7, with 8 bases fitting TRBD1. The germline CDR1 and CDR2 sequences are SGHVS and FNYEAQ. The CDR3 is 18 residues long. J lost 5 bases, V lost 5 bases, and 20 bases had no gene match. The CDR3 reads CASSQTTRRTGRLNEQYF. In DNA, the CDR3 is TGTGCCAGCAGCCAAACCACTAGAAGGACAGGGCGGTTAAACGAGCAGTACTTC.

The rearrangement links TRBV7-6 to TRBJ1-4; D perhaps matches TRBD1 (5 bases). CDR1 is SGHVS and CDR2 is FNYEAQ in the germline V gene. Trimming cost V 4 bases and J 8 bases, with 11 bases left between them. The CDR3 is 13 amino acids. The CDR3 sequence: CASSSAWGEKLFF. The CDR3, as DNA: TGTGCCAGCAGCTCCGCCTGGGGCGAAAAACTGTTTTTT.

The V gene is TRBV27, the J gene TRBJ1-6, with 8 bases that match TRBD1. V lost 6 bases and J lost 7; bases outside the gene matches: 5. Germline CDR1 is MNHEY and CDR2 is SMNVEV (reference sequence). The CDR3 is 14 residues long. The DNA of the CDR3 is TGTGCCAGCAGCCGTGACAGGGGAAATTCACCCCTCCACTTT. Amino acids: CASSRDRGNSPLHF.

This clone showed up just once. The chain uses TRBV2 and TRBJ2-1, with D unclear. The CDR3 runs to 14 residues. V was clipped by 3 bases and J by 4 bases, with 10 bases between them. Per germline, CDR1 SNHLY and CDR2 FYNNEI. CDR3 residues: CASSDLALYNEQFF. CDR3 coding DNA: TGTGCCAGCAGTGATCTGGCTTTATACAATGAGCAGTTCTTC.